This TCR beta chain was found in a study of immune heterogeneity within non-small cell lung tumors. Whole-study context: Classification of the tumors gave several squamous cell carcinomas, roughly eleven non-squamous carcinomas and 1 not otherwise specified.

It was with 32 V and 13 J primers that multiplex PCR amplified TCR beta CDR3. Each CDR3 protein gets one entry after TCRdb re-called the multiplex PCR reads with MiXCR. Here the sample spans 20,000 to 25,000 distinct CDR3 sequences, around 30% being singletons. Germline CDR1 and CDR2: SGHTA and FQGNSA. The V end was cut by 1 base, the J end by 7 bases, with 13 bases between. The CDR3 has 14 residues. This clonotype appeared a few times. Its antigen remains unidentified. Broader study findings: Identical dominant CDR3 beta clonotypes recurred among a patient's tumor sites, alongside site-unique high-frequency clones. High-frequency T-cell receptor beta clonotypes differed largely between individual patients.

Genomic DNA extracted from bulk tumor tissue served as template. A total of 450 to 700 ng was used per sample. During surgery, each primary tumor gave multiple biopsies spaced as far apart as possible. Patients went through curative surgery, and their non-small cell lung cancer was untreated and newly diagnosed. The TCR was taken from a middle-aged man with non-small cell lung cancer. V and J are TRBV7-2 and TRBJ1-1; D gene uncertain. Specimen: lung tumor tissue. The CDR3 nucleotides read TGTGCCAGCAGCTTAGAAGACGGGAATATTGAAGCTTTCTTT. Its protein is CASSLEDGNIEAFF.